Detailed here is one TCR beta chain. As yet, its antigen is unknown. CD4+ cells underwent separation, giving CD45RA+ naive and CD45RA-negative memory subsets. Clones were sequenced by immunoSEQ multiplex PCR, and TCRdb holds only the in-frame ones, with some missing. The table includes roughly 1,000,000 clones, around three quarters detected once. This sample was taken from a study of shared clonotypes between healthy human individuals. Study conclusions and caveats: Investigators collected only blood, and repertoires in tissues likely differ. Naive CD4 clonotypes were shared across a few donors at about 5%.

The CDR3 covers 13 residues. Trimming took 2 bases from V and 4 from J, leaving 8 bases between them. CDR1 SGHTA and CDR2 FQGTGA come from the germline V gene. The V call is TRBV7-3, the J call TRBJ1-2; D call uncertain. The source material was memory CD4+ T cells from PBMCs. Documented subset: CD45RA-negative fraction. The receptor was isolated from a man between 18 and 29 years old in good health. Some clones in this sample may be carry-over from other donors' samples. The CDR3: CASSLGVGYGYTF. The CDR3 region has the DNA TGTGCCAGCAGCTTAGGGGTAGGCTATGGCTACACCTTC.